The sequence of this T cell receptor (beta chain) was determined in a study of blood T cell repertoires in COVID-19. The wider study: Sources were T cells, B-cell-depleted T cells, or PBMCs; the material itself was cDNA or gDNA.

TCRdb keeps only in-frame clones here, not all; method: immunoSEQ multiplex PCR. The data contain 200,000 to 250,000 clones, 88% of them seen just once; the ten biggest clones take up roughly 2.5%. The length of the CDR3 is 17 residues. Input material: PBMCs or T cells enriched from blood (not recorded which). The chain has TRBV21-1 and TRBJ1-3; the D call in the table, TRBD1, was not verified against the DNA. TRBV21-1 is given as a pseudogene. The sequence came from a woman aged 30 to 39 who had recovered from COVID-19. CDR3: CASSKRLGATSGNTIYF. CDR3 in DNA: TGTGCCAGCAGCAAAAGGCTAGGGGCCACCTCTGGAAACACCATATATTTT.